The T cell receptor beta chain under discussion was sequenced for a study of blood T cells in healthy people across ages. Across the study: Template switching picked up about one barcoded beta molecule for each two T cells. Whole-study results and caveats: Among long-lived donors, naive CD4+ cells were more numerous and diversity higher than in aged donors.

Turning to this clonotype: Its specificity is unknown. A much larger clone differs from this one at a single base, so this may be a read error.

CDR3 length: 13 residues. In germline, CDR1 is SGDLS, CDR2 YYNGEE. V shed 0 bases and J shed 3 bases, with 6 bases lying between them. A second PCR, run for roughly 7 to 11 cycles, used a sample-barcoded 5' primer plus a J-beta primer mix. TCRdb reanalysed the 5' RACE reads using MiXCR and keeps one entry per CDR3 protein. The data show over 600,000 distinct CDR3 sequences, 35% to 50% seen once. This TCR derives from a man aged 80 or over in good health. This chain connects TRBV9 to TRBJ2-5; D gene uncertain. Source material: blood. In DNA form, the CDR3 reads TGTGCCAGCAGCGTAGCTGGCGAAGAGACCCAGTACTTC. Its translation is CASSVAGEETQYF.